A selection of T cell receptor beta chains follows, all from one sample in a study of T cell changes during pregnancy in multiple sclerosis. Libraries were prepared by immunoSEQ multiplex PCR; TCRdb keeps only in-frame clonotypes and omits some of them. The profile shows roughly 100,000 clones, 85% to 95% of them singletons. Sequenced material: peripheral blood, taken after pregnancy. The source is a female donor with multiple sclerosis, enrolled in a pregnancy study. Each CDR3 is given with its conserved first and last residue. The D gene is left open where the match is weak. Size is stated for part of the rows, as once, few or many counts, or as a class when the clone is expanded.

v_gene,d_gene,j_gene,abundance,CDR3nt,CDR3aa
TRBV5-4,TRBD1,TRBJ2-7,NA,TGTGCCAGCAGCCCGGACAGGGCCGCATCCTACGAGCAGTACTTC,CASSPDRAASYEQYF
TRBV18,NA,TRBJ1-6,NA,TGTGCCAGCCTGGGGGGACCTAACTCACCCCTCCACTTT,CASLGGPNSPLHF
TRBV2,TRBD2,TRBJ2-5,NA,TGTGCCAGCAGTGAATGGGGGGGTGGGACCCAGTACTTC,CASSEWGGGTQYF
TRBV9,TRBD2,TRBJ2-3,NA,TGTGCCAGCAGCGTAGGGCTAGCGGGAGTTGGAGATACGCAGTATTTT,CASSVGLAGVGDTQYF
TRBV6-5,TRBD1,TRBJ1-2,NA,TGTGCCAGCAGTTACCTGGGACAGGGTATAAACTATGGCTACACCTTC,CASSYLGQGINYGYTF
TRBV7-3,TRBD2,TRBJ2-2,NA,TGTGCCAGCAGCTTAAGTGGTTTGGCTAGCGGTCAAACCGGGGAGCTGTTTTTT,CASSLSGLASGQTGELFF
TRBV10-3,TRBD1,TRBJ1-6,NA,TGTGCCACCCGGACAGGGGCCCCTAATTCACCCCTCCACTTT,CATRTGAPNSPLHF
TRBV18,NA,TRBJ1-5,once,TGTGCCAGCTCACCGAAAAGGGGGTACCAGCCCCAGCATTTT,CASSPKRGYQPQHF
TRBV5-1,NA,TRBJ2-7,NA,TGCGCCAGCAGCTTGGACGGGTTCGTTGAGCAGTACTTC,CASSLDGFVEQYF
TRBV5-4,TRBD2,TRBJ2-1,once,TGTGCCAGCAGCCGGACTAGCTCCTACAATGAGCAGTTCTTC,CASSRTSSYNEQFF
TRBV7-9,NA,TRBJ1-1,NA,TGTGCCAGCAGCCGAGGACTGACGAACACTGAAGCTTTCTTT,CASSRGLTNTEAFF
TRBV7-9,TRBD2,TRBJ2-2,NA,TGTGCCAGCAGCGCTTCTAGCGGGGCGAACACCGGGGAGCTGTTTTTT,CASSASSGANTGELFF
TRBV6-6,TRBD1,TRBJ2-7,NA,TGTGCCAGCAGACGCCCGGGACAGACTTCCTACGAGCAGTACTTC,CASRRPGQTSYEQYF
TRBV5-5,TRBD1,TRBJ1-2,NA,TGTGCCAGCAGCTCGGGGACAGTGCTCTCTCCGGGTGGCTACACCTTC,CASSSGTVLSPGGYTF
TRBV4-3,NA,TRBJ2-7,NA,TGCGCCAGCAGCCAAGATGCGGCAGGGGCCTACGAGCAGTACTTC,CASSQDAAGAYEQYF
TRBV18,TRBD1,TRBJ1-4,NA,TGTGCCAGCTCATCGGACAGGGATGAAAAACTGTTTTTT,CASSSDRDEKLFF
TRBV7-6,TRBD2,TRBJ2-3,NA,TGTGCCAGCAGCCCCCTCGGGGGGTACACAGATACGCAGTATTTT,CASSPLGGYTDTQYF
TRBV2,NA,TRBJ1-1,NA,TGTGCCAGCAGTGAAATCAGGGACACTGAAGCTTTCTTT,CASSEIRDTEAFF
TRBV6-5,NA,TRBJ2-5,NA,TGTGCCAGCAGTTATTGGCAGGGGGGAGAGACCCAGTACTTC,CASSYWQGGETQYF
TRBV5-1,TRBD1,TRBJ2-2,once,TGCGCCAGCAGCACCGACAGGGGGCAGGTCGGGGAGCTGTTTTTT,CASSTDRGQVGELFF
TRBV7-9,TRBD1,TRBJ2-1,NA,TGTGCCAGCAGCCGTAGACAGGGCTCCTACAATGAGCAGTTCTTC,CASSRRQGSYNEQFF
TRBV30,TRBD1,TRBJ2-4,once,TGTGCCTGGAGCGAGGGGGCCGGAGTCAAAAACATTCAGTACTTC,CAWSEGAGVKNIQYF
TRBV4-1,TRBD2,TRBJ2-7,NA,TGCGCCAGCAGCCAAGACCCGGGAGGCGACTACGAGCAGTACTTC,CASSQDPGGDYEQYF
TRBV5-4,TRBD2,TRBJ2-7,NA,TGTGCCAGCAGCTTGGGTAGACTAGCGGGAGACTCCTACGAGCAGTACTTC,CASSLGRLAGDSYEQYF
TRBV29-1,TRBD2,TRBJ2-7,NA,TGCAGCGTTCGGGCGGGAGCCACCACTAGCTCCTACGAGCAGTACTTC,CSVRAGATTSSYEQYF
TRBV19,TRBD2,TRBJ2-1,once,TGTGCCAGTAGTATGCGCCTAGCGGGAGGGTGGAATGAGCAGTTCTTC,CASSMRLAGGWNEQFF
TRBV5-1,TRBD1,TRBJ1-4,NA,TGCGCCAGCAGCTGGGGGGACAGGGTCAATGAAAAACTGTTTTTT,CASSWGDRVNEKLFF
TRBV6-4,TRBD2,TRBJ2-3,NA,TGTGCCAGCAGCTCGGCGGGAGGGGGCACAGATACGCAGTATTTT,CASSSAGGGTDTQYF
TRBV29-1,NA,TRBJ1-1,NA,TGCAGCGTTGTCGGGGAGGTGCTAAGGTCTGAAGCTTTCTTT,CSVVGEVLRSEAFF
TRBV28,NA,TRBJ2-1,NA,TGTGCCAGCACCCTGGGCCCCTCCCTCTACAATGAGCAGTTCTTC,CASTLGPSLYNEQFF
TRBV19,TRBD2,TRBJ2-7,NA,TGTGCCAGTAGTAAAGTGTCTAGCGGTTACGAGCAGTACTTC,CASSKVSSGYEQYF
TRBV7-3,TRBD1,TRBJ1-1,NA,TGTGCCAGCAGCCCAAACGGACAGGGGGAGGCCACTGAAGCTTTCTTT,CASSPNGQGEATEAFF
TRBV7-3,NA,TRBJ1-1,NA,TGTGCCAGCAGCTACGGCGGCTACACTGAAGCTTTCTTT,CASSYGGYTEAFF
TRBV27,NA,TRBJ2-7,NA,TGTGCCAGCAGTTCCCCAGGGGACTACGAGCAGTACTTC,CASSSPGDYEQYF
TRBV13,TRBD1,TRBJ2-4,NA,TGTGCCAGTTCCGGGACAGGGGTTTTAGCCAAAAACATTCAGTACTTC,CASSGTGVLAKNIQYF
TRBV19,NA,TRBJ1-4,once,TGTGCCAGTAGTATAGCCAGGGGTAATGAAAAACTGTTTTTT,CASSIARGNEKLFF
TRBV7-2,TRBD1,TRBJ2-3,NA,TGTGCCAGCAGCCCAACCAGTCGGGACAGACTGTTAGGTACGCAGTATTTT,CASSPTSRDRLLGTQYF
TRBV5-6,TRBD1,TRBJ2-1,NA,TGTGCCAGCAGCATCTCGGGACAGCCCATCTACAATGAGCAGTTCTTC,CASSISGQPIYNEQFF
TRBV18,NA,TRBJ2-3,NA,TGTGCCAGCTCACCCGGGGGCACAGATACGCAGTATTTT,CASSPGGTDTQYF
TRBV7-2,NA,TRBJ1-5,NA,TGTGCCAGCAGCTTAAGGACAGATAGCAATCAGCCCCAGCATTTT,CASSLRTDSNQPQHF
TRBV15,TRBD1,TRBJ1-2,NA,TGTGCCACCAGCCGCGGACAGGGCGTGGGGGGCTACACCTTC,CATSRGQGVGGYTF
TRBV29-1,TRBD1,TRBJ1-5,NA,TGCAGCGTCTCCCCCGGACAGGCCGGCGTGCCCCAGCATTTT,CSVSPGQAGVPQHF
TRBV27,TRBD1,TRBJ1-4,once,TGTGCCAGCAGTTCGACAGGGACTTATATTAATGAAAAACTGTTTTTT,CASSSTGTYINEKLFF
TRBV18,NA,TRBJ1-1,NA,TGTGCCAGCTCACCGTTGACAGGGAACACTGAAGCTTTCTTT,CASSPLTGNTEAFF
TRBV5-1,NA,TRBJ1-1,NA,TGCGCCAGCAGCTTAATGGGGGAGGTCACTGAAGCTTTCTTT,CASSLMGEVTEAFF
TRBV28,NA,TRBJ1-2,NA,TGTGCCAGCAGTTTTTTTGCGGGCGCTGGGGGCTACACCTTC,CASSFFAGAGGYTF
TRBV2,NA,TRBJ2-7,NA,TGTGCCAGCAGTAACAGGGGCGGGATCTACGAGCAGTACTTC,CASSNRGGIYEQYF